The clone carrying this TCR beta chain was seen more than once but under ten times. The antigen remains unidentified. The J segment lost 6 bases and the V segment lost 1 base, leaving 8 bases of the junction unmatched. CDR1 is SGHAT and CDR2 is FQNNGV in the germline V gene. The CDR3 has 16 amino acids. The sample is drawn from a study of T-cell memory formation after mild COVID-19. Across the whole study: The two donors had largely donor-specific TCR clusters.

Using its own MiXCR run on the 5' RACE reads, TCRdb lists one record per CDR3 protein. Of 250,000 to 350,000 distinct CDR3 sequences detected, approximately 19% appear once; the ten largest clones hold roughly 21%. Study-level results: Day 15 to 85 contracting clones showed balanced CD4/CD8; later expanders leaned CD4+. Researchers could not confirm that second-wave clones peaking on day 37 targeted SARS-CoV-2.

The clonotype comes from a young man who had mild COVID-19 (a few samples of this study predate the infection). Cell type and time point are not known. Sequencing was carried out using PBMCs or a T cell subset sorted from them (not recorded which). V is TRBV11-2 and J is TRBJ2-3, with 9 bases matching TRBD1. The CDR3 DNA sequence: TGTGCCAGCAGCTTAGGGGGGAGGACAGGGGAGGATACGCAGTATTTT. Translation gives CASSLGGRTGEDTQYF. Based on the CDR3 plus reference TRBV11-2 and TRBJ2-3, the full variable domain is EAGVAQSPRYKIIEKRQSVAFWCNPISGHATLYWYQQILGQGPKLLIQFQNNGVVDDSQLPKDRFSAERLKGVDSTLKIQPAKLEDSAVYLCASSLGGRTGEDTQYFGPGTRLTVL.